Included here is one T cell receptor beta chain sequence, with context. Its antigen is not known. The data are from a study of graft-versus-host responses after intestinal transplantation. Across the whole study: Every transplant recipient was induced with anti-thymocyte globulin, then maintained on tacrolimus and steroids for 2 to 3 years. Notes on the study in general: Graft-versus-host to host-versus-graft clonal ratios in allografts were high in patients with graft-donor T cell macrochimerism. GvH clones were found in recipient marrow; some appeared first in ileum or blood. Early declines in HvG clones that occurred post-transplant were associated with peak circulating GvH clone levels.

The germline V gene encodes CDR1 GTSNPN and CDR2 SVGIG (reference sequence). The CDR3 is made up of 12 amino acids. V gave up 0 bases and J gave up 10 bases, with 12 bases separating them. Assay: immunoSEQ multiplex PCR; the TCRdb copy retains only in-frame clones and omits some. The data hold 95,000 to 150,000 clones, with approximately 95% observed a single time. The sequencing here drew on unstimulated CD4+ T cells sorted from spleen or lymph node cells, taken before intestinal transplant. V and J are TRBV30 and TRBJ1-1; the D gene is possibly TRBD1 (6 bases). This receptor was taken from a human donor who received an intestinal transplant. CDR3 residues: CAWSVQGRGAFF. The CDR3 nucleotides read TGTGCCTGGAGTGTACAGGGCAGGGGAGCTTTCTTT.